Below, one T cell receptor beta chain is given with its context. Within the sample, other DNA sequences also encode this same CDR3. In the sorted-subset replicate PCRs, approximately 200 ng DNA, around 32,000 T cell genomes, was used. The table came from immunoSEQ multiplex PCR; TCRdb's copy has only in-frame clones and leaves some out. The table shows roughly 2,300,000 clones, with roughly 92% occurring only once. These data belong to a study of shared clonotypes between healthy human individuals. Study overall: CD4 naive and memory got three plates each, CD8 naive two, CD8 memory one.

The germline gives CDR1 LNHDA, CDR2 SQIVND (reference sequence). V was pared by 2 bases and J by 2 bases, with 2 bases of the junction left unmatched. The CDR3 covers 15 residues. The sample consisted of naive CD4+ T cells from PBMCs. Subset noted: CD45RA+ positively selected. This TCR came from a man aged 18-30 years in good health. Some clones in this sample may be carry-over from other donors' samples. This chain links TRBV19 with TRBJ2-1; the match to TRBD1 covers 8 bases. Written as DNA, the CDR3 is TGTGCCAGTAGTATAACAGGGGGTACCTACAATGAGCAGTTCTTC. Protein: CASSITGGTYNEQFF. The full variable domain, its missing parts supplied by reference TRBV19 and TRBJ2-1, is DGGITQSPKYLFRKEGQNVTLSCEQNLNHDAMYWYRQDPGQGLRLIYYSQIVNDFQKGDIAEGYSVSREKKESFPLTVTSAQKNPTAFYLCASSITGGTYNEQFFGPGTRLTVL.